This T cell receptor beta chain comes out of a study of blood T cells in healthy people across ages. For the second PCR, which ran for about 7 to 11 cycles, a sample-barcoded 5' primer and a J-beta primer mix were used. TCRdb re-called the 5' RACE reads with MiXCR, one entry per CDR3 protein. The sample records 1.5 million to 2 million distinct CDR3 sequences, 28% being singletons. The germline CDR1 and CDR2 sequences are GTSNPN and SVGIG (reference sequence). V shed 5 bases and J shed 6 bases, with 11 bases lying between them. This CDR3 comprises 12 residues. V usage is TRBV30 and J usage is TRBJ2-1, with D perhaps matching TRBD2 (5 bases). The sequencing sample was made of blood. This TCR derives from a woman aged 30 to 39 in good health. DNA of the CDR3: TGTGCCTGGTCTCGACTAAGCAATGAGCAGTTCTTC. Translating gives CAWSRLSNEQFF.